The 21 T cell receptor beta chains listed next were all sequenced from one sample in a study of a mutant IDH1 vaccine in newly diagnosed glioma. Method: immunoSEQ multiplex PCR; TCRdb's copy keeps in-frame clones and lacks some. Here the sample spans under 40,000 clones, roughly 78% being singletons. Time point noted: week 11, during vaccination. Mutant IDH1 20-mer peptide, at 300 ug, made up each vaccine dose, with topical imiquimod. Which antigens these TCRs recognize remains unknown. Sequencing used PBMCs, obtained from a glioma patient whose treatment included an IDH1 peptide vaccine. These receptors were taken from a man younger than 40 with glioma.

The chain links TRBV7-2 to TRBJ1-5; TRBD1 is a possible D gene (5 bases). The CDR3 runs to 17 residues. Trimming removed 0 bases from V and 5 bases from J, with 17 bases in between. The germline V gene has CDR1 SGHTA and CDR2 FQGNSA. CDR3: CASSLAWDRAGDQPQHF. The CDR3 DNA is TGTGCCAGCAGCTTAGCCTGGGACCGAGCAGGAGATCAGCCCCAGCATTTT.

The J gene is TRBJ1-6, the V gene TRBV30; TRBD1 matches 8 bases. Trimming took 0 bases from V and 7 from J; bases not matched to a gene: 11. The V gene's germline CDR1 is GTSNPN and CDR2 SVGIG (reference sequence). This CDR3 is built from 17 residues. CDR3 sequence reads: CAWSVKGQGAKNSPLHF. The CDR3 DNA sequence: TGTGCCTGGAGTGTCAAAGGGCAGGGGGCGAAAAATTCACCCCTCCACTTT.

This rearrangement joins TRBV29-1 to TRBJ1-1, with 10 bases aligning to TRBD1. The germline gives CDR1 SQVTM, CDR2 ANQGSEA. The CDR3 sequence is 15 residues long. The junction had 9 bases not matched to a gene; V was cut back by 3 bases and J by 5 bases. CDR3 sequence reads: CSVDPGQGSRTEAFF. The CDR3 nucleotides are TGCAGCGTTGACCCGGGACAGGGGAGTAGGACTGAAGCTTTCTTT.

This clone came up a few times. The chain joins TRBV30 to TRBJ2-2; no clear D gene. The germline V gene encodes CDR1 GTSNPN and CDR2 SVGIG (reference sequence). The V and J ends lost 0 bases and 1 base respectively, with 9 bases between them. CDR3 length: 15 residues. The DNA for the CDR3 is TGTGCCTGGAGTGTACGGCCGGGGAACACCGGGGAGCTGTTTTTT. Protein product: CAWSVRPGNTGELFF.

This clone was recorded only once. V is TRBV5-1 and J is TRBJ2-3; D is ambiguous. V was cut by 4 bases and J by 0 bases, with 9 bases left in between. The CDR3 spans 14 residues. Per the germline V gene, CDR1 is SGHRS and CDR2 is YFSETQ. CDR3 sequence (DNA): TGCGCCAGCAGCCCCTTGACTAGCACAGATACGCAGTATTTT. Translation: CASSPLTSTDTQYF.

The chain joins TRBV2 to TRBJ2-3, with D unclear. This CDR3 has 12 residues. Deletions cut 6 bases from V and 3 bases from J, with 7 bases between. The V gene's germline CDR1 is SNHLY and CDR2 FYNNEI. CDR3 region: CASSYLTDTQYF. CDR3 DNA: TGTGCCAGCAGCTATCTGACAGATACGCAGTATTTT. Looking up the rest from reference TRBV2 and TRBJ2-3 gives the full variable domain: EPEVTQTPSHQVTQMGQEVILRCVPISNHLYFYWYRQILGQKVEFLVSFYNNEISEKSEIFDDQFSVERPDGSNFTLKIRSTKLEDSAMYFCASSYLTDTQYFGPGTRLTVL.

The chain recombines TRBV7-2 with TRBJ2-1, with a tentative D call TRBD2 (5 bases). CDR1 and CDR2 (germline): SGHTA, FQGNSA. This CDR3 is built from 18 residues. V lost 1 base to trimming and J lost 2 bases, with 18 bases between them. The CDR3 DNA sequence: TGTGCCAGCAGCTTAGTAGTCCGGGGTATGGGTCCCTACAATGAGCAGTTCTTC. Translation: CASSLVVRGMGPYNEQFF.

This clone was seen more than once but under ten times. This chain uses TRBV12-5 with TRBJ2-1; 7 bases are a match to TRBD1. This CDR3 is built from 13 residues. Germline assignment: CDR1 LGHNT and CDR2 FRNRAP. V shed 3 bases and J 9 bases; nucleotides not matched to a gene: 5. The CDR3 sequence is CASGFDRAPEQFF. CDR3 coding DNA: TGTGCTAGTGGTTTCGACAGGGCTCCTGAGCAGTTCTTC.

This clone was detected a few times. The chain joins TRBV7-9 to TRBJ1-1; a possible D gene is TRBD1 (6 bases). CDR1 is SEHNR, CDR2 FQNEAQ, per germline (reference sequence). The CDR3 extends over 14 amino acids. Trimming removed 5 bases at V and 0 bases at J, with 10 bases between. The CDR3 sequence: CASSVTGMNTEAFF. Here the CDR3 DNA reads TGTGCCAGCAGCGTAACAGGGATGAACACTGAAGCTTTCTTT.

The chain employs TRBV4-1 and TRBJ1-5; a weak D match, TRBD1 (6 bases). The CDR3 totals 16 residues. Deletions cut 3 bases from V and 4 bases from J, with 16 bases between. The V gene's germline CDR1 is MGHRA and CDR2 YSYEKL. The CDR3: CASSQLQGLGNQPQHF. The CDR3 DNA follows: TGCGCCAGCAGCCAGCTACAGGGATTAGGGAATCAGCCCCAGCATTTT.

This clone was observed a handful of times. The genes are TRBV5-6 and TRBJ2-7, with D uncertain. V lost 0 bases to trimming and J lost 1 base, with 5 bases between them. The CDR3 loop spans 13 amino acids. Germline CDR1 and CDR2: SGHDT and YYEEEE. The CDR3 region has the DNA TGTGCCAGCAGCTTGGGGTCTTCCTACGAGCAGTACTTC. Translating gives CASSLGSSYEQYF.

Here the CDR3 DNA reads TGTGCCAGCAGTGAAAGGGGAGAGGGTGGCTACACCTTC. Protein product: CASSERGEGGYTF. V is TRBV2 and J is TRBJ1-2, with D possibly TRBD1 on 5 matching bases. This CDR3 has 13 residues. Germline values: CDR1 SNHLY, CDR2 FYNNEI. V was cut by 2 bases and J by 7 bases, with 11 bases left in between.

The chain couples TRBV23-1 to TRBJ2-6; 9 bases match TRBD1. TRBV23-1 is filed as an ORF, its function uncertain. V lost 8 bases and J lost 0; bases outside the gene matches: 8. CDR3 size: 17 residues. This CDR3 is CASLKGQGISGANVLTF. Here the CDR3 DNA reads TGCGCCAGCCTCAAGGGACAGGGTATCTCTGGGGCCAACGTCCTGACTTTC.

The chain employs TRBV5-4 and TRBJ1-4; a possible D gene is TRBD1 (5 bases). Deletions cut 0 bases from V and 2 bases from J, with 5 bases between. The CDR3 contains 14 residues. The V gene's germline CDR1 is SGHNT and CDR2 YYREEE (reference sequence). This chain's CDR3 is CASSLGQTNEKLFF. The DNA of the CDR3 is TGTGCCAGCAGCTTGGGACAGACTAATGAAAAACTGTTTTTT. Using reference TRBV5-4 and TRBJ1-4 for the parts outside the CDR3, the full variable domain is ETGVTQSPTHLIKTRGQQVTLRCSSQSGHNTVSWYQQALGQGPQFIFQYYREEENGRGNFPPRFSGLQFPNYSSELNVNALELDDSALYLCASSLGQTNEKLFFGSGTQLSVL.

The chain's CDR3 is CASGGRGDTGELFF. DNA for the CDR3: TGTGCCAGCGGAGGGCGCGGGGACACCGGGGAGCTGTTTTTT. The chain combines TRBV2 with TRBJ2-2, with D tentatively TRBD2 (6 bases). Germline V CDR1 and CDR2: SNHLY, FYNNEI. The CDR3 spans 14 residues. The V and J ends lost 8 bases and 3 bases respectively, with 13 bases between them.

The chain recombines TRBV5-5 with TRBJ1-6; D gene unclear. The CDR3 runs 15 residues. V was trimmed by 1 base and J by 7 bases, leaving 12 bases between them. Germline CDR1 SGHKS, CDR2 YYEKEE (reference sequence). CDR3 DNA: TGTGCCAGCAGCTTGTTCGTAGAGGGAAATTCACCCCTCCACTTT. Its protein is CASSLFVEGNSPLHF.

This clone has only one observation. The chain recombines TRBV19 with TRBJ2-7, with D tentatively TRBD2 (6 bases). The CDR3 totals 15 residues. The ends were cut back, 6 bases at V and 7 bases at J, with 22 bases in the middle. CDR1 and CDR2 from the germline V gene are LNHDA and SQIVND (reference sequence). The CDR3 reads CASRRRGSGPGEQYF. Written as DNA, the CDR3 is TGTGCCAGTAGGAGGCGGGGATCGGGACCGGGGGAGCAGTACTTC.

The rearrangement links TRBV4-1 to TRBJ2-2, with D possibly TRBD2 on 6 matching bases. Trimming shortened V by 1 base and J by 5 bases, and 14 bases separated the two germline ends. Germline assignment: CDR1 MGHRA and CDR2 YSYEKL. The CDR3 is 16 residues long. CDR3 coding DNA: TGCGCCAGCAGCCAAGGGGCGGGACTGGCAACCGGGGAGCTGTTTTTT. It yields the protein CASSQGAGLATGELFF.

This clone was recorded a few times. V is TRBV5-1 and J is TRBJ1-1; TRBD1 matches at 7 bases. In germline, CDR1 is SGHRS, CDR2 YFSETQ. V lost 0 bases, J lost 0 bases, and 5 bases stayed unmatched. The CDR3 contains 16 residues. CDR3 region: CASSLGTGEMNTEAFF. The CDR3 coding sequence is TGCGCCAGCAGCTTGGGGACAGGAGAAATGAACACTGAAGCTTTCTTT.

This clone was seen a few times. The chain recombines TRBV29-1 with TRBJ1-1; tentative D call: TRBD1 (6 bases). This CDR3 has 15 residues. Deletions cut 1 base from V and 4 bases from J, with 16 bases between. The germline V gene has CDR1 SQVTM and CDR2 ANQGSEA. CDR3 protein: CSVEGVQGRGTEAFF. The CDR3 DNA reads TGCAGCGTTGAAGGAGTGCAGGGGAGGGGCACTGAAGCTTTCTTT. The whole variable domain, filled in from reference TRBV29-1 and TRBJ1-1, reads SAVISQKPSRDICQRGTSLTIQCQVDSQVTMMFWYRQQPGQSLTLIATANQGSEATYESGFVIDKFPISRPNLTFSTLTVSNMSPEDSSIYLCSVEGVQGRGTEAFFGQGTRLTVV.

This clone was counted a single time. CDR3 sequence (DNA): TGCAGTGCTAGAGTCCTCCCCGAGCAGTACTTC. Translated, it gives CSARVLPEQYF. J is TRBJ2-7 and V is TRBV20-1; D gene unclear. The CDR3 covers 11 residues. V gave up 1 base and J gave up 6 bases, with 7 bases separating them. Germline CDR1 and CDR2: DFQATT and SNEGSKA (reference sequence).